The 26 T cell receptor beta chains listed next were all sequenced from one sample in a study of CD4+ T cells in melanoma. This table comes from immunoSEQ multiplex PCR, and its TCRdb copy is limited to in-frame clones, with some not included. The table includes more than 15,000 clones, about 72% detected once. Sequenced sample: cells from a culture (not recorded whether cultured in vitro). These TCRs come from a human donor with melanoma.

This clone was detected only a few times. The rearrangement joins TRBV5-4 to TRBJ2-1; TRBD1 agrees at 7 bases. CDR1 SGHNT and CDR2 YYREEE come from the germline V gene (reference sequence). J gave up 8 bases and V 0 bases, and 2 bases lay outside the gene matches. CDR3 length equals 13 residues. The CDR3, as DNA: TGTGCCAGCAGCTTGGTTACAGGGGATGAGCAGTTCTTC. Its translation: CASSLVTGDEQFF.

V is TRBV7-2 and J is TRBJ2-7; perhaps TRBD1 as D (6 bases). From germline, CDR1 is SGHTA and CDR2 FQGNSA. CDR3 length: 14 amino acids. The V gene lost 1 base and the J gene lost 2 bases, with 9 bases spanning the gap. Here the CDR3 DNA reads TGTGCCAGCAGCTTAGGGACAGAGCCCTACGAGCAGTACTTC. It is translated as CASSLGTEPYEQYF. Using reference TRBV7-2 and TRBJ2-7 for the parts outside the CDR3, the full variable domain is GAGVSQSPSNKVTEKGKDVELRCDPISGHTALYWYRQSLGQGLEFLIYFQGNSAPDKSGLPSDRFSAERTGGSVSTLTIQRTQQEDSAVYLCASSLGTEPYEQYFGPGTRLTVT.

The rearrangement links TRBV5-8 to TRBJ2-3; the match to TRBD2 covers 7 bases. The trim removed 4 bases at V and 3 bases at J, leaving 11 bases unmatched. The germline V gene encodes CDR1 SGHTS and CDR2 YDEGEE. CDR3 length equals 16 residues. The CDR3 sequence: CASSTGTAGRTDTQYF. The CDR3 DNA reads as TGTGCCAGCAGCACCGGGACGGCCGGGAGGACAGATACGCAGTATTTT. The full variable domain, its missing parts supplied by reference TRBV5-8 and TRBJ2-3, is EAGVTQSPTHLIKTRGQQATLRCSPISGHTSVYWYQQALGLGLQFLLWYDEGEERNRGNFPPRFSGRQFPNYSSELNVNALELEDSALYLCASSTGTAGRTDTQYFGPGTRLTVL.

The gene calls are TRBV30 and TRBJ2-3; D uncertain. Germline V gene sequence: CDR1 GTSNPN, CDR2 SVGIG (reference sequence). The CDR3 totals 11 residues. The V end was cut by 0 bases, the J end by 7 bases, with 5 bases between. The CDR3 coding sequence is TGTGCCTGGAGTGTTTGGAATACGCAGTATTTT. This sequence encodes CAWSVWNTQYF.

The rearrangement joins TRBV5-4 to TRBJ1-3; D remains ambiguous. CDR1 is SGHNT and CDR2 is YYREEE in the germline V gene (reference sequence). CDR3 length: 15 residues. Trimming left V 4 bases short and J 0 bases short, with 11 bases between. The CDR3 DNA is TGTGCCAGCAGCGCACAGCCCAGCTCTGGAAACACCATATATTTT. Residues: CASSAQPSSGNTIYF.

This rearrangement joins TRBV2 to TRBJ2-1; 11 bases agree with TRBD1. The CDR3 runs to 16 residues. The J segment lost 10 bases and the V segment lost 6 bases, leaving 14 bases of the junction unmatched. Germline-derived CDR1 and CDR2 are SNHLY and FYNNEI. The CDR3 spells CASRSWGTGGQGEQFF. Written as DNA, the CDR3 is TGTGCCAGCAGATCGTGGGGGACAGGGGGACAGGGGGAGCAGTTCTTC.

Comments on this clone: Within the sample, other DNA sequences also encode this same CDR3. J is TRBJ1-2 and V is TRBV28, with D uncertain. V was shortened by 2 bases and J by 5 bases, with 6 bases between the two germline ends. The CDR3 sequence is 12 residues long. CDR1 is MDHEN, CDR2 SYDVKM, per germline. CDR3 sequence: CASSLRLYGYTF. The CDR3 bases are TGTGCCAGCAGTTTAAGATTATATGGCTACACCTTC.

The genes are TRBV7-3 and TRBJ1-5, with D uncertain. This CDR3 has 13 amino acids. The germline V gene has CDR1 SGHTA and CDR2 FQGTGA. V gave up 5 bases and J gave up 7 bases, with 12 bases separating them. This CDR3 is CASSLARGQPQHF. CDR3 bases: TGTGCCAGCAGCCTCGCCCGCGGACAGCCCCAGCATTTT.

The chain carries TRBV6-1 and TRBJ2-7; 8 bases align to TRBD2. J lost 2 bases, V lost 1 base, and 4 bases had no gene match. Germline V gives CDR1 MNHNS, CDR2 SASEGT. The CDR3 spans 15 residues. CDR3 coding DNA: TGTGCCAGCAGTGAAGGCGGGGGGCCTCCCTACGAGCAGTACTTC. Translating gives CASSEGGGPPYEQYF.

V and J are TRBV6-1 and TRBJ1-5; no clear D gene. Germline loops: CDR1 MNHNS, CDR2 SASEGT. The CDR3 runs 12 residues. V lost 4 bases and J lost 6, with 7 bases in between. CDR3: CASSGAPQPQHF. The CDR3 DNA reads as TGTGCCAGCAGTGGTGCTCCTCAGCCCCAGCATTTT.

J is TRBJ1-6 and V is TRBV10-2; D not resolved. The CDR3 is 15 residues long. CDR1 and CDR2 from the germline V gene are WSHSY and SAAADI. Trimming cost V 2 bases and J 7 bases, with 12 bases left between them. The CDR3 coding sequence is TGCGCCAGCAGTGAGGGGGAGACTCGAAATTCACCCCTCCACTTT. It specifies CASSEGETRNSPLHF.

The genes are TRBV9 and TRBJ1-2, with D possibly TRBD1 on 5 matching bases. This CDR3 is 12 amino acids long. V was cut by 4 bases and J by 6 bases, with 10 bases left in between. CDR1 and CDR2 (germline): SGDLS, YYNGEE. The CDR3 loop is CASSRDGHGYTF. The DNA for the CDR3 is TGTGCCAGCAGCCGGGACGGCCATGGCTACACCTTC.

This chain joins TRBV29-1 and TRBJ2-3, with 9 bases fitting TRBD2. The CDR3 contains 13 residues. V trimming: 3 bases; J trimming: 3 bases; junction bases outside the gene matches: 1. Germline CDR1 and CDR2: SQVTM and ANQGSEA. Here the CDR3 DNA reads TGCAGCGTTGAGCGGGGGGGGACAGATACGCAGTATTTT. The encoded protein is CSVERGGTDTQYF.

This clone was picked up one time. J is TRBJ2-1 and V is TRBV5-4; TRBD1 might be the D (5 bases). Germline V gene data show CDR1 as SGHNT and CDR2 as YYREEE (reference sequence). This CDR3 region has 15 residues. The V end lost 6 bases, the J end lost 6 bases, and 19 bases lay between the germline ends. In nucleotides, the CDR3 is TGTGCCAGCAATCGAAGGGGATCCCGCGCCAATGAGCAGTTCTTC. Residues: CASNRRGSRANEQFF.

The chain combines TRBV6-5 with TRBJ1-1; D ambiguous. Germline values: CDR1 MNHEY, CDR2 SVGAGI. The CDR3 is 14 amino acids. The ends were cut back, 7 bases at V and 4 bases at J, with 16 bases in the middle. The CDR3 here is CASIEAGRPTEAFF. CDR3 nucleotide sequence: TGTGCCAGCATCGAGGCAGGAAGGCCCACTGAAGCTTTCTTT.

The CDR3 reads CASSLELDDSGELFF. The DNA of the CDR3 is TGCGCCAGCAGCTTGGAACTAGACGATTCCGGGGAGCTGTTTTTT. The chain couples TRBV5-1 to TRBJ2-2; a possible D gene is TRBD2 (5 bases). Germline CDR1 SGHRS, CDR2 YFSETQ. Trimming shortened V by 0 bases and J by 6 bases, and 12 bases separated the two germline ends. This CDR3 is built from 15 residues.

CDR3 sequence: CASEGNQPQHF. The CDR3 DNA sequence: TGTGCCAGCGAGGGGAATCAGCCCCAGCATTTT. The chain recombines TRBV6-1 with TRBJ1-5, with D possibly TRBD1 on 5 matching bases. V gave up 8 bases and J gave up 4 bases, with 6 bases separating them. The CDR3 runs to 11 residues. Germline V gene data show CDR1 as MNHNS and CDR2 as SASEGT.

Here the CDR3 reads CASSPGDSVQETQYF. CDR3 in DNA: TGTGCCAGCAGCCCGGGTGACAGCGTCCAAGAGACCCAGTACTTC. The chain uses TRBV7-9 and TRBJ2-5, with D perhaps TRBD1 (5 bases). The CDR3 consists of 15 residues. V shed 5 bases and J shed 1 base, with 14 bases lying between them. Per the germline V gene, CDR1 is SEHNR and CDR2 is FQNEAQ (reference sequence).

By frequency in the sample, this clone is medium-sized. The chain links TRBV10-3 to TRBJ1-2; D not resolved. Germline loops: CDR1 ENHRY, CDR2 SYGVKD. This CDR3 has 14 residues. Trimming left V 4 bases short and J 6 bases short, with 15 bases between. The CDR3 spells CAISATDGPDGYTF. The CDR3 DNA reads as TGTGCCATCAGTGCCACCGACGGGCCGGATGGCTACACCTTC.

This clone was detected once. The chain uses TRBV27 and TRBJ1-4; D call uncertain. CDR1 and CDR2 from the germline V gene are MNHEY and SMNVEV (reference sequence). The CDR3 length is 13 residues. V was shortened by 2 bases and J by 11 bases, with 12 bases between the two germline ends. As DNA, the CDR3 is TGTGCCAGCAGTTTAATCCCCCAGTCTAAACTGTTTTTT. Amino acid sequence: CASSLIPQSKLFF.

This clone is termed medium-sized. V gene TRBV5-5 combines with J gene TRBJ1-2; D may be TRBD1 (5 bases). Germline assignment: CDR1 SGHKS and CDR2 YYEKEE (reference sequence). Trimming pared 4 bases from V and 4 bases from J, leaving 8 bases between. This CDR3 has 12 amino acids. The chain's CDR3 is CASSAGFYGYTF. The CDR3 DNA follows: TGTGCCAGCAGCGCAGGGTTCTATGGCTACACCTTC.

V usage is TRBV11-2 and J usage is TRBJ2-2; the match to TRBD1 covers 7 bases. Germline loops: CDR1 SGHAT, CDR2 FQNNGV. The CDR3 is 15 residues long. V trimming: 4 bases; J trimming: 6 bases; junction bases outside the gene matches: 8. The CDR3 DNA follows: TGTGCCAGCAGCTCCTCCGGGACAGCACCCGGGGAGCTGTTTTTT. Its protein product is CASSSSGTAPGELFF.

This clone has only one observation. The CDR3 reads CASSLRQGGANEQFF. The CDR3 DNA follows: TGTGCCAGCAGCCTTCGACAGGGCGGGGCCAATGAGCAGTTCTTC. The gene calls are TRBV7-9 and TRBJ2-1; weak D call: TRBD1 (7 bases). Germline V gives CDR1 SEHNR, CDR2 FQNEAQ (reference sequence). V dropped 5 bases and J dropped 6 bases, with 17 bases sitting between them. The CDR3 spans 15 residues.

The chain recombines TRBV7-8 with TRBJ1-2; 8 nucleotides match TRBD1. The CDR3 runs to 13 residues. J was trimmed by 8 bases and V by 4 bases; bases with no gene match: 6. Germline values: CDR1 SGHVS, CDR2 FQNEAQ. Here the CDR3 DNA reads TGTGCCAGCAGCTGGACAGGGTTTGGAGGCTACACCTTC. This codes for CASSWTGFGGYTF. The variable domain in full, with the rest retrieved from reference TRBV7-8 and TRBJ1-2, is GAGVSQSPRYKVAKRGQDVALRCDPISGHVSLFWYQQALGQGPEFLTYFQNEAQLDKSGLPSDRFFAERPEGSVSTLKIQRTQQEDSAVYLCASSWTGFGGYTFGSGTRLTVV.

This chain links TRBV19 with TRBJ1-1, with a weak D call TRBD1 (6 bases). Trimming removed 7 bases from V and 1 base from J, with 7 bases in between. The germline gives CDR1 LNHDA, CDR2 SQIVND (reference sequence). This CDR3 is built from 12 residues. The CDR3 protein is CASTRGNTEAFF. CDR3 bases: TGTGCCAGTACCAGGGGGAACACTGAAGCTTTCTTT.

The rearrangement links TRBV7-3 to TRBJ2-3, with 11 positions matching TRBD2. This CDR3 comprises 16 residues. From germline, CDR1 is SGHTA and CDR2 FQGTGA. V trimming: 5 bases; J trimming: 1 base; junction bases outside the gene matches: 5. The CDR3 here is CASSPLAGAGTDTQYF. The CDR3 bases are TGTGCCAGCAGCCCACTAGCGGGGGCCGGCACAGATACGCAGTATTTT.